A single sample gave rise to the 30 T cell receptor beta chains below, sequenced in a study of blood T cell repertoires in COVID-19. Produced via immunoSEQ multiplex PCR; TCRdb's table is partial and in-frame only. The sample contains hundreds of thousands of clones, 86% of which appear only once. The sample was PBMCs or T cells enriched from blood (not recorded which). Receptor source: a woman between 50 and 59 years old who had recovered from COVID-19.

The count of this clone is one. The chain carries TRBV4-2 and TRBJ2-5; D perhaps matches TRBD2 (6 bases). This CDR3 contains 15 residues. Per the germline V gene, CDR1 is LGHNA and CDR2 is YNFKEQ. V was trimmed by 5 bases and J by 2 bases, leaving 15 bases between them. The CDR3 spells CASSGSGEVQETQYF. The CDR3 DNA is TGTGCCAGCAGCGGGTCGGGGGAGGTTCAAGAGACCCAGTACTTC.

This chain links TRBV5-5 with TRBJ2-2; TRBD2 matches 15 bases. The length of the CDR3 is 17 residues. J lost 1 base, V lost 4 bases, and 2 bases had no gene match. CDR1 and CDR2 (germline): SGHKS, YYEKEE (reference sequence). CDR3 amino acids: CASSTGLAGGNTGELFF. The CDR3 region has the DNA TGTGCCAGCAGCACGGGACTAGCGGGAGGGAACACCGGGGAGCTGTTTTTT.

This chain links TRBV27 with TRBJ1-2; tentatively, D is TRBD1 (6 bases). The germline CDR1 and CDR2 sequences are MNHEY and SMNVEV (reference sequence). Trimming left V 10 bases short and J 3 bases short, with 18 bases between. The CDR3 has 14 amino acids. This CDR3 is CATSRAGADYGYTF. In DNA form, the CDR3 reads TGTGCCACCTCTAGAGCAGGGGCGGACTATGGCTACACCTTC.

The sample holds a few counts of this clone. The CDR3 spells CASRTARQPEAFF. The DNA for the CDR3 is TGCGCCAGCCGTACTGCCCGCCAACCTGAAGCTTTCTTT. This rearrangement joins TRBV5-1 to TRBJ1-1; unclear D gene. The germline CDR1 and CDR2 sequences are SGHRS and YFSETQ. With 7 bases removed from V and 6 bases from J, the gap between germline ends came to 16 bases. This CDR3 is 13 amino acids long.

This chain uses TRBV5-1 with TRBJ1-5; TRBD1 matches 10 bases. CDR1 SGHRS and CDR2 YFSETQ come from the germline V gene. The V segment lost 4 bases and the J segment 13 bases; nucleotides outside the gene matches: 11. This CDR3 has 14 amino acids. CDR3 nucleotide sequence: TGCGCCAGCAGCCTGGACAGGGGGGGAATCCCTCAGCATTTT. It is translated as CASSLDRGGIPQHF.

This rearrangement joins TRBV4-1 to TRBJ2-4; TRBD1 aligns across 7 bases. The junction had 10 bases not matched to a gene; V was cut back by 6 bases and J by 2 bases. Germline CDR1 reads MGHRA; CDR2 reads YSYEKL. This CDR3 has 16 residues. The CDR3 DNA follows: TGCGCCAGCAGGACCACAGGGGTCGGATCCAAAAACATTCAGTACTTC. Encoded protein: CASRTTGVGSKNIQYF.

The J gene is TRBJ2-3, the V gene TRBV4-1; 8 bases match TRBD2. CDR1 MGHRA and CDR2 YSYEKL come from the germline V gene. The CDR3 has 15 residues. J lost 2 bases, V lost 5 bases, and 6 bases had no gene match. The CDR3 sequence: CASSYLAGTTDTQYF. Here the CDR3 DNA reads TGCGCCAGCAGCTACTTAGCGGGGACCACAGATACGCAGTATTTT.

As DNA, the CDR3 is TGTGCCAGCAGCCCGCGACAGGTACTCTATGGCTACACCTTC. Its translation: CASSPRQVLYGYTF. The rearrangement links TRBV5-6 to TRBJ1-2; TRBD1 is a possible D gene (6 bases). Germline-derived CDR1 and CDR2 are SGHDT and YYEEEE. Trimming shortened V by 4 bases and J by 4 bases, and 14 bases separated the two germline ends. This CDR3 has 14 amino acids. Based on the CDR3 plus reference TRBV5-6 and TRBJ1-2, the full variable domain is DAGVTQSPTHLIKTRGQQVTLRCSPKSGHDTVSWYQQALGQGPQFIFQYYEEEERQRGNFPDRFSGHQFPNYSSELNVNALLLGDSALYLCASSPRQVLYGYTFGSGTRLTVV.

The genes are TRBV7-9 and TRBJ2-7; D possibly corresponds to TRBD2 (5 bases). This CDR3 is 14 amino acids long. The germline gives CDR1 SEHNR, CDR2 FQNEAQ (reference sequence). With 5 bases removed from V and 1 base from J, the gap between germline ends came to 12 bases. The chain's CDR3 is CASSRGGNSYEQYF. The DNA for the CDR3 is TGTGCCAGCAGCCGGGGTGGTAATTCCTACGAGCAGTACTTC.

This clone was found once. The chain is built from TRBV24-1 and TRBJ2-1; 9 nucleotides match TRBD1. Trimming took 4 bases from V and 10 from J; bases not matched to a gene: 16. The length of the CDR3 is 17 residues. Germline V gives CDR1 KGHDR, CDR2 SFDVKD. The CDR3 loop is CATSDGTGTMDSMEQFF. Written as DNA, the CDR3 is TGTGCCACCAGTGACGGGACAGGGACCATGGATTCGATGGAGCAGTTCTTC.

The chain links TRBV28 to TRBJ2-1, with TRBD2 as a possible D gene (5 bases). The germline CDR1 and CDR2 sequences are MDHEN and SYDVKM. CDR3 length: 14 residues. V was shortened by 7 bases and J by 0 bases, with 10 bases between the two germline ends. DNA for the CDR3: TGTGCCAGCAACACCGGACTCTCCTACAATGAGCAGTTCTTC. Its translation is CASNTGLSYNEQFF.

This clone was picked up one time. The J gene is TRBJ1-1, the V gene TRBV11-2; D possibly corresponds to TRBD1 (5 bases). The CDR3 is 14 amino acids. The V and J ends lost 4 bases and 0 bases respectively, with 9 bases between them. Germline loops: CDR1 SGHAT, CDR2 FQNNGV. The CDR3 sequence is CASSWLTVNTEAFF. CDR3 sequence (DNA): TGTGCCAGCAGCTGGCTGACAGTGAACACTGAAGCTTTCTTT.

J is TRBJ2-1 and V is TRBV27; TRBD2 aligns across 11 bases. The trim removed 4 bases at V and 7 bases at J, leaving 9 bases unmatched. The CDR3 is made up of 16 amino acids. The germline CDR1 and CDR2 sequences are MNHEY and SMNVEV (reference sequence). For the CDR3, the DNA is TGTGCCAGCAGTTATTACACTAGCGGGGGTCCTAATGAGCAGTTCTTC. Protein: CASSYYTSGGPNEQFF.

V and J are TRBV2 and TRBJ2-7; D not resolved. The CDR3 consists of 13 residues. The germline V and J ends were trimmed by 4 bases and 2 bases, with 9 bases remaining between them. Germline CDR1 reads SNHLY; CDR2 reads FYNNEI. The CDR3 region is CASSVGPTYEQYF. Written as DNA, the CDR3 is TGTGCCAGCAGTGTGGGCCCCACCTACGAGCAGTACTTC.

The CDR3 region is CASSPGQFYGYTF. Here the CDR3 DNA reads TGTGCCAGCAGCCCCGGACAGTTCTATGGCTACACCTTC. V and J are TRBV11-3 and TRBJ1-2; D is possibly TRBD1 (6 bases). CDR3 size: 13 residues. The V gene lost 5 bases and the J gene lost 4 bases, with 11 bases spanning the gap. The germline V gene has CDR1 SGHNT and CDR2 YENEEA.

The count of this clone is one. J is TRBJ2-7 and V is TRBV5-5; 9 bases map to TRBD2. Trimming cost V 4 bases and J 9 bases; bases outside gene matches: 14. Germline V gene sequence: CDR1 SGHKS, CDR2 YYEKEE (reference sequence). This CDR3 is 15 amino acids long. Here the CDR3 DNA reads TGTGCCAGCAGCCCCCCTAGCGGGACGGGGATGTTGCAGTACTTC. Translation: CASSPPSGTGMLQYF. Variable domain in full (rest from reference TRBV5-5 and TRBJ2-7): DAGVTQSPTHLIKTRGQQVTLRCSPISGHKSVSWYQQVLGQGPQFIFQYYEKEERGRGNFPDRFSARQFPNYSSELNVNALLLGDSALYLCASSPPSGTGMLQYFGPGTRLTVT.

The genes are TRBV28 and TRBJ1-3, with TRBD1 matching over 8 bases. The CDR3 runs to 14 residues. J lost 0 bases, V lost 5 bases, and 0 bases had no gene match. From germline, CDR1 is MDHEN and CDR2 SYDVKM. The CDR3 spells CASSTGGSGNTIYF. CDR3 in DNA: TGTGCCAGCAGTACAGGGGGCTCTGGAAACACCATATATTTT.

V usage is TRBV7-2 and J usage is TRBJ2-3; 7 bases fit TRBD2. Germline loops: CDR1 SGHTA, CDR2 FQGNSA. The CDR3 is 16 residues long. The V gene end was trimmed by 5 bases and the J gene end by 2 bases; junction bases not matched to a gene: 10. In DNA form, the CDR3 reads TGTGCCAGCAGCCCCCGGGTTAGCGGGTACACAGATACGCAGTATTTT. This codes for CASSPRVSGYTDTQYF.

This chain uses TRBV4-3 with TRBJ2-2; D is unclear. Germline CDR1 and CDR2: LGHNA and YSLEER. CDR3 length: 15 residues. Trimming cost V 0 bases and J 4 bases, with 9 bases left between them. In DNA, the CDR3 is TGCGCCAGCAGCCAAGATCGCCTAGTCACCGGGGAGCTGTTTTTT. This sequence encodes CASSQDRLVTGELFF.

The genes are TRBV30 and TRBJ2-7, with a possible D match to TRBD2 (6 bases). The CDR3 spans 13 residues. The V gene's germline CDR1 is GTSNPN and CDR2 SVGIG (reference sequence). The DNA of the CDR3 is TGTGCTTCCTGGGGGGAGAACTCCTACGAGCAGTACTTC. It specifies CASWGENSYEQYF.

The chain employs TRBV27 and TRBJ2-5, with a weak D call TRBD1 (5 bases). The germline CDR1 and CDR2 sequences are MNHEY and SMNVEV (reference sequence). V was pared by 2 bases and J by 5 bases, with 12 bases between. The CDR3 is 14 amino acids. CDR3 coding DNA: TGTGCCAGCAGTTTACGCAGGGTTGGGGAGACCCAGTACTTC. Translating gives CASSLRRVGETQYF.

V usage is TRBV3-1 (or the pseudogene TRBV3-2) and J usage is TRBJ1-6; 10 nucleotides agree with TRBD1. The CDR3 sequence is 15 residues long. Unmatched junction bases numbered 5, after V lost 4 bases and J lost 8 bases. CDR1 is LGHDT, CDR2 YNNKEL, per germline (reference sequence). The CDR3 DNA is TGTGCCAGCAGCCGGACAGGGGGTCGCGATTCACCCCTCCACTTT. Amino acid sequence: CASSRTGGRDSPLHF.

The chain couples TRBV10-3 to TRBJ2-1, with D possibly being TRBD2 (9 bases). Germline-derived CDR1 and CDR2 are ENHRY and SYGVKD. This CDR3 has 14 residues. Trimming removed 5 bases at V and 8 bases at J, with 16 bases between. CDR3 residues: CAISRLAGQDEQFF. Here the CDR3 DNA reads TGTGCCATCAGTCGGCTAGCGGGACAGGATGAGCAGTTCTTC.

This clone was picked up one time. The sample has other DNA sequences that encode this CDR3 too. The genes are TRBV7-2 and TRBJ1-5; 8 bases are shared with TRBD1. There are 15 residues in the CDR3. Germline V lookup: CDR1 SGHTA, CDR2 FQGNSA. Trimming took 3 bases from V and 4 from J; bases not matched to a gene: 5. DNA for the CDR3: TGTGCCAGCAGCTTGACAGGGGTAGGAAATCAGCCCCAGCATTTT. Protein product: CASSLTGVGNQPQHF. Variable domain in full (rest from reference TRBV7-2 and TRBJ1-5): GAGVSQSPSNKVTEKGKDVELRCDPISGHTALYWYRQSLGQGLEFLIYFQGNSAPDKSGLPSDRFSAERTGGSVSTLTIQRTQQEDSAVYLCASSLTGVGNQPQHFGDGTRLSIL.

The CDR3, as DNA: TGTGCCAGCAGCCTCGACAGGGTTGGAGGCTACACCTTC. It specifies CASSLDRVGGYTF. The genes are TRBV5-5 and TRBJ1-2; 7 bases line up with TRBD1. Germline V gene data show CDR1 as SGHKS and CDR2 as YYEKEE (reference sequence). The CDR3 consists of 13 residues. The V and J ends lost 4 bases and 8 bases, in that order; junction bases with no gene match: 8.

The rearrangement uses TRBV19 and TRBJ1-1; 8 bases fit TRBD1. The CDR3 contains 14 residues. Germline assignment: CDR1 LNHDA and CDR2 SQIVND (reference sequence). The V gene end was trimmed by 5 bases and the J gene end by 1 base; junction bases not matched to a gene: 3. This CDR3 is CASSFTGGNTEAFF. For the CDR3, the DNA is TGTGCCAGTAGTTTTACAGGGGGGAACACTGAAGCTTTCTTT.

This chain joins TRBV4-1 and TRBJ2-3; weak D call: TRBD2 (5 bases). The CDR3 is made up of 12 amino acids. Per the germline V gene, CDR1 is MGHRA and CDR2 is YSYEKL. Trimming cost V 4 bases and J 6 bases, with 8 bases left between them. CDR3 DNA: TGCGCCAGCAGCCGGGAGACCGATACGCAGTATTTT. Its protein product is CASSRETDTQYF.

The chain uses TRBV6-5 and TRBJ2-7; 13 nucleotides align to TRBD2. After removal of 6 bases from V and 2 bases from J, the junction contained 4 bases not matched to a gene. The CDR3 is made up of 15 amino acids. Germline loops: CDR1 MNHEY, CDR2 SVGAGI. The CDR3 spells CASRTSGGTAYEQYF. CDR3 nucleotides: TGTGCCAGCAGGACTAGCGGGGGGACCGCCTACGAGCAGTACTTC.

The CDR3 here is CASRPDRTTNEKLFF. DNA of the CDR3: TGTGCCAGCAGGCCCGACAGGACAACTAATGAAAAACTGTTTTTT. The rearrangement joins TRBV28 to TRBJ1-4; possible D gene TRBD1, 6 bases. Germline V gives CDR1 MDHEN, CDR2 SYDVKM. V was shortened by 6 bases and J by 0 bases, with 11 bases between the two germline ends. The CDR3 runs 15 residues. The variable domain in full, with the rest retrieved from reference TRBV28 and TRBJ1-4, is DVKVTQSSRYLVKRTGEKVFLECVQDMDHENMFWYRQDPGLGLRLIYFSYDVKMKEKGDIPEGYSVSREKKERFSLILESASTNQTSMYLCASRPDRTTNEKLFFGSGTQLSVL.

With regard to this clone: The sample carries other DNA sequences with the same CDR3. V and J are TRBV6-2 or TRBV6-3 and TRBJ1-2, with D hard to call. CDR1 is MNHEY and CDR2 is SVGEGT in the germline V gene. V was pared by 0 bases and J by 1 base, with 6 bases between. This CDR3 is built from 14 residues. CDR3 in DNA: TGTGCCAGCAGTTACTCGAGTGTTAACTATGGCTACACCTTC. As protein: CASSYSSVNYGYTF.